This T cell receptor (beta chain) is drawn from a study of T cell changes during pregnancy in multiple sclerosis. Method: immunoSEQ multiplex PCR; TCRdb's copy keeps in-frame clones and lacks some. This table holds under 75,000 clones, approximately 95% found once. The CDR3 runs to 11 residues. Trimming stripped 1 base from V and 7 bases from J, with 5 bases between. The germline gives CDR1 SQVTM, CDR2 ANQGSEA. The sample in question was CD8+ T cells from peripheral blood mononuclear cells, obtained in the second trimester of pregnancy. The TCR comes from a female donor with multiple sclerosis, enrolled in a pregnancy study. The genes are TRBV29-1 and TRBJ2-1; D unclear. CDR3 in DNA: TGCAGCGTTGAAGGCGAGAATGAGCAGTTCTTC. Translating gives CSVEGENEQFF.